The 31 T cell receptor beta chains below come from one sample, sequenced in a study of quantifying T cell responses using KT2 cells. Study overall: cDNA was made from DNase-treated RNA using alpha and beta constant primers.

Each cDNA got a UMI-containing oligo ligated at its 3' end. An equimolar mix of RC1.1 and RC1.2 primed the beta chain across TRBC1 and TRBC2. Each CDR3 protein is one row after TCRdb ran MiXCR on the UMI-ligation and nested PCR reads. Of about 32,000 distinct CDR3 sequences listed, 6% to 9.5% are singletons. The sequencing input was PBMCs spiked with cells of the T cell clone KT2. The receptor set was obtained from a human donor.

This clonotype has more than one count but fewer than ten. The chain uses TRBV2 and TRBJ2-7; TRBD2 matches at 11 bases. CDR1 is SNHLY, CDR2 FYNNEI, per germline. V lost 8 bases, J lost 2 bases, and 5 bases stayed unmatched. The CDR3 extends over 14 amino acids. The CDR3 DNA reads TGTGCCAGCGCCGGGACTAGCGGCACCTACGAGCAGTACTTC. Its translation is CASAGTSGTYEQYF.

This sequence joins TRBV20-1 and TRBJ2-5, with 7 bases lining up with TRBD2. CDR3 length equals 14 residues. Per the germline V gene, CDR1 is DFQATT and CDR2 is SNEGSKA (reference sequence). J lost 5 bases, V lost 6 bases, and 12 bases had no gene match. The CDR3 region is CSAPPGRESETQYF. In DNA, the CDR3 is TGCAGTGCCCCCCCCGGGCGGGAGAGCGAGACCCAGTACTTC.

This clonotype was seen a handful of times. The chain is built from TRBV7-6 and TRBJ2-2; D call uncertain. Trimming left V 2 bases short and J 2 bases short, with 9 bases between. Germline CDR1 SGHVS, CDR2 FNYEAQ. This CDR3 comprises 15 residues. The CDR3: CASSLKSSNTGELFF. DNA for the CDR3: TGTGCCAGCAGCTTAAAAAGCTCTAACACCGGGGAGCTGTTTTTT.

In its sample, this clonotype was seen a few times. The rearrangement joins TRBV9 to TRBJ1-2; D is perhaps TRBD1 (6 bases). The CDR3 has 14 residues. From germline, CDR1 is SGDLS and CDR2 YYNGEE. V lost 3 bases to trimming and J lost 3 bases, with 12 bases between them. The CDR3 reads CASSGGQWDYGYTF. CDR3 nucleotides: TGTGCCAGCAGCGGTGGACAGTGGGACTATGGCTACACCTTC.

The chain uses TRBV7-2 and TRBJ2-1; TRBD2 agrees at 7 bases. Per the germline V gene, CDR1 is SGHTA and CDR2 is FQGNSA. V dropped 3 bases and J dropped 3; count of bases not matched to a gene: 5. The CDR3 has 15 residues. The CDR3 reads CASSLGGRRYNEQFF. CDR3 sequence (DNA): TGTGCCAGCAGCTTGGGCGGGAGACGCTACAATGAGCAGTTCTTC.

The gene calls are TRBV9 and TRBJ2-1, with TRBD1 identical over 7 bases. The CDR3 loop spans 15 amino acids. The trim removed 4 bases at V and 2 bases at J, leaving 6 bases unmatched. Germline CDR1 SGDLS, CDR2 YYNGEE. CDR3 bases: TGTGCCAGCAGCTCTGAGACAGGGACCTACAATGAGCAGTTCTTC. Translating gives CASSSETGTYNEQFF.

This clonotype was seen ten or more times. The chain recombines TRBV4-3 with TRBJ2-1, with TRBD2 matching 10 bases. CDR1 is LGHNA and CDR2 is YSLEER in the germline V gene. Losses at the gene ends were 4 bases for V and 0 bases for J; bases not matched to a gene: 3. This CDR3 contains 16 residues. The CDR3 region is CASSLRTSGSYNEQFF. The CDR3 DNA follows: TGCGCCAGCAGCCTCCGGACTAGCGGCTCCTACAATGAGCAGTTCTTC.

This clonotype was counted ten times or more. This chain links TRBV24-1 with TRBJ2-1; D might be TRBD1 or TRBD2, each matching 5 bases. V lost 5 bases and J lost 6, with 16 bases in between. The length of the CDR3 is 15 residues. The germline CDR1 and CDR2 sequences are KGHDR and SFDVKD. CDR3 region: CATSASGPLGNEQFF. The CDR3 DNA reads TGTGCCACCAGTGCATCGGGGCCCCTCGGCAATGAGCAGTTCTTC.

In this sample, this clonotype turned up a few times. V usage is TRBV30 and J usage is TRBJ2-7; D uncertain. The CDR3 has 12 residues. Trimming left V 5 bases short and J 0 bases short, with 8 bases between. Germline values: CDR1 GTSNPN, CDR2 SVGIG (reference sequence). CDR3 in amino acids: CAWGRSSYEQYF. The CDR3 region has the DNA TGTGCCTGGGGACGGAGCTCCTACGAGCAGTACTTC.

As DNA, the CDR3 is TGTGCCAGCAGTGAATTTGCTAGCCGCGCTTTTGAAGCTTTCTTT. It encodes CASSEFASRAFEAFF. The gene calls are TRBV2 and TRBJ1-1, with D uncertain. There are 15 residues in the CDR3. Germline V gives CDR1 SNHLY, CDR2 FYNNEI. The V end lost 2 bases, the J end lost 7 bases, and 17 bases lay between the germline ends.

In this sample, this clonotype turned up many times. This sequence joins TRBV20-1 and TRBJ2-3; 9 bases fit TRBD2. Germline CDR1 DFQATT, CDR2 SNEGSKA (reference sequence). The CDR3 is made up of 14 amino acids. V shed 5 bases, J shed 2 bases, and the junction held 5 bases outside the gene matches. This chain's CDR3 is CSAPSSGNTDTQYF. CDR3 sequence (DNA): TGCAGTGCTCCTTCTAGCGGGAACACAGATACGCAGTATTTT.

The rearrangement joins TRBV7-8 to TRBJ2-3, with a possible D match to TRBD2 (6 bases). The CDR3 runs 16 residues. Germline CDR1 SGHVS, CDR2 FQNEAQ. V was cut by 0 bases and J by 2 bases, with 12 bases left in between. The CDR3: CASSLALGDFTDTQYF. In nucleotides, the CDR3 is TGTGCCAGCAGCTTAGCTCTCGGGGACTTCACAGATACGCAGTATTTT.

V and J are TRBV7-4 and TRBJ1-6; D is unresolved. V lost 3 bases and J 5 bases, leaving 8 bases between the germline ends. This CDR3 has 14 residues. Germline CDR1 reads SGHVT; CDR2 reads SQSDAQ. The CDR3 DNA sequence: TGTGCCAGCAGCTTCCGGAAAAATAATTCACCCCTCCACTTT. Its translation: CASSFRKNNSPLHF. Based on the CDR3 plus reference TRBV7-4 and TRBJ1-6, the full variable domain is GAGVSQSPRYKVAKRGRDVALRCDSISGHVTLYWYRQTLGQGSEVLTYSQSDAQRDKSGRPSGRFSAERPERSVSTLKIQRTEQGDSAVYLCASSFRKNNSPLHFGNGTRLTVT.

The chain is built from TRBV7-9 and TRBJ2-3, with 7 bases identical to TRBD2. The ends lost 5 bases at V and 2 bases at J; junction bases unmatched: 7. Germline V gene data show CDR1 as SEHNR and CDR2 as FQNEAQ (reference sequence). The CDR3 is made up of 15 amino acids. DNA of the CDR3: TGTGCCAGCAGCCGCCAAGCGGGGTACACAGATACGCAGTATTTT. Protein sequence: CASSRQAGYTDTQYF.

This clonotype occurred many times. V gene TRBV25-1 combines with J gene TRBJ2-7; TRBD1 matches 9 bases. V was clipped by 5 bases and J by 0 bases; unmatched bases: 8. The CDR3 is 16 residues long. Germline V gives CDR1 MGHDK, CDR2 SYGVNS. CDR3 protein: CASSNLGTGSSYEQYF. The CDR3 DNA reads TGTGCCAGCAGTAACCTGGGGACAGGGAGCTCCTACGAGCAGTACTTC.

This clonotype was seen at least ten times. The V call is TRBV29-1, the J call TRBJ2-7; TRBD1 matches 11 bases. CDR1 SQVTM and CDR2 ANQGSEA come from the germline V gene. V gave up 7 bases and J gave up 6 bases; unmatched junction bases: 2. The CDR3 is made up of 11 amino acids. Written as DNA, the CDR3 is TGCAGCGCCGGGACAGGGGGCGAGCAGTACTTC. This encodes CSAGTGGEQYF.

The table lists this clonotype with many counts. This sequence joins TRBV24-1 and TRBJ1-5; D gene unclear. V was pared by 9 bases and J by 4 bases, with 15 bases between. The V gene's germline CDR1 is KGHDR and CDR2 SFDVKD. The CDR3 contains 14 residues. Written as DNA, the CDR3 is TGTGCCACCGGGCTGGGCAAAGTTAATCAGCCCCAGCATTTT. As protein: CATGLGKVNQPQHF.

This clonotype has a count of ten or more. The V and J genes are TRBV3-1 and TRBJ1-3; 8 nucleotides line up with TRBD1. This CDR3 has 15 amino acids. V shed 4 bases and J 0 bases; nucleotides not matched to a gene: 2. Germline CDR1 reads LGHDT; CDR2 reads YNNKEL (reference sequence). The CDR3 region is CASSRGTGSGNTIYF. The DNA for the CDR3 is TGTGCCAGCAGCCGGGGGACAGGCTCTGGAAACACCATATATTTT.

This clonotype turned up a few times. The J gene is TRBJ2-3, the V gene TRBV7-9; 10 bases are shared with TRBD1. CDR1 is SEHNR and CDR2 is FQNEAQ in the germline V gene (reference sequence). The CDR3 sequence is 16 residues long. The V gene end was trimmed by 2 bases and the J gene end by 6 bases; junction bases not matched to a gene: 8. CDR3 nucleotides: TGTGCCAGCAGCTTACTCCTTGGGACAGGGGACGATACGCAGTATTTT. Translation: CASSLLLGTGDDTQYF.

This clonotype came up once. A much bigger clone sits one base away, suggesting this may be a read error. The chain recombines TRBV6-5 with TRBJ1-6; weak D call: TRBD1 (5 bases). The CDR3 contains 17 residues. Germline CDR1 reads MNHEY; CDR2 reads SVGAGI. V lost 2 bases to trimming and J lost 5 bases, with 16 bases between them. CDR3 loop: CASSYPGYPQDNSPLHF. For the CDR3, the DNA is TGTGCCAGCAGTTACCCGGGCTACCCACAGGATAATTCACCCCTCCACTTT.

V usage is TRBV3-1 and J usage is TRBJ2-3; D not resolved. With 0 bases removed from V and 5 bases from J, the gap between germline ends came to 15 bases. CDR1 is LGHDT and CDR2 is YNNKEL in the germline V gene (reference sequence). This CDR3 has 16 residues. CDR3 sequence (DNA): TGTGCCAGCAGCCAAGATGCCGCCCGCCGGCGAGATACGCAGTATTTT. This encodes CASSQDAARRRDTQYF.

The genes are TRBV6-1 and TRBJ2-5, with unresolved D. CDR1 and CDR2 from the germline V gene are MNHNS and SASEGT. With 8 bases removed from V and 3 bases from J, the gap between germline ends came to 16 bases. The CDR3 spans 14 residues. The CDR3, as DNA: TGTGCCAGCGGGCGAGACTTGGGTAAAGAGACCCAGTACTTC. Encoded protein: CASGRDLGKETQYF.

This clonotype was seen repeatedly, ten times or more. The chain recombines TRBV20-1 with TRBJ2-1, with 7 bases matching TRBD2. The CDR3 is 14 amino acids. Unmatched junction bases numbered 12, after V lost 6 bases and J lost 7 bases. Germline V lookup: CDR1 DFQATT, CDR2 SNEGSKA (reference sequence). Here the CDR3 reads CSALGRGRVNEQFF. The CDR3 DNA is TGCAGTGCCCTGGGGCGCGGGAGAGTGAATGAGCAGTTCTTC.

This clonotype appeared many times. A much larger clonotype is one base distant, so this may be a read error. The J gene is TRBJ1-2, the V gene TRBV7-2; D unresolved. Germline CDR1 reads SGHTA; CDR2 reads FQGNSA. CDR3 length: 14 amino acids. CDR3 nucleotide sequence: TGTGCCAGCAGCTTAAGGGCACAATCCAGTGGCTACAACTTC. Its protein is CASSLRAQSSGYNF.

The V and J genes are TRBV5-1 and TRBJ2-3; tentative D call: TRBD1 (6 bases). Germline-derived CDR1 and CDR2 are SGHRS and YFSETQ. This CDR3 is 16 amino acids long. V was trimmed by 2 bases and J by 0 bases, leaving 13 bases between them. The CDR3 reads CASSFDTGPSTDTQYF. The CDR3, as DNA: TGCGCCAGCAGCTTCGATACAGGGCCTAGCACAGATACGCAGTATTTT.

This chain uses TRBV6-5 with TRBJ1-6; the D is unclear. Germline values: CDR1 MNHEY, CDR2 SVGAGI. This CDR3 has 15 amino acids. V was trimmed by 2 bases and J by 9 bases, leaving 14 bases between them. The CDR3 loop reads CASSYRPQGSSPLHF. DNA of the CDR3: TGTGCCAGCAGTTACCGCCCACAAGGAAGTTCACCCCTCCACTTT.

This clonotype showed up many times. This rearrangement joins TRBV10-3 to TRBJ2-1, with 7 bases fitting TRBD2. V lost 5 bases to trimming and J lost 7 bases; unmatched junction nucleotides: 11. Germline V lookup: CDR1 ENHRY, CDR2 SYGVKD. The CDR3 is 15 amino acids. In nucleotides, the CDR3 is TGTGCCATCAGTCAGGGTGGCGGGAGACTTAATGAGCAGTTCTTC. This gives the protein CAISQGGGRLNEQFF.

This clonotype was recorded a few times. The chain employs TRBV3-1 and TRBJ2-5; D is unresolved. Trimming cost V 4 bases and J 5 bases, with 11 bases left between them. The germline V gene encodes CDR1 LGHDT and CDR2 YNNKEL (reference sequence). This CDR3 has 13 amino acids. CDR3 amino acids: CASSRGGVETQYF. The CDR3 DNA sequence: TGTGCCAGCAGCCGGGGTGGGGTGGAGACCCAGTACTTC.

This clonotype was counted a few times. The rearrangement links TRBV13 to TRBJ1-1; TRBD1 might be the D (5 bases). The V end lost 4 bases, the J end lost 0 bases, and 9 bases lay between the germline ends. Germline V gives CDR1 PRHDT, CDR2 FYEKMQ (reference sequence). This CDR3 contains 14 residues. CDR3 amino acids: CASSSGLMNTEAFF. The CDR3 region has the DNA TGTGCCAGCAGCTCGGGACTCATGAACACTGAAGCTTTCTTT.

Many counts were recorded for this clonotype. The chain couples TRBV27 to TRBJ2-7; 10 nucleotides align to TRBD2. The CDR3 runs 15 residues. V dropped 2 bases and J dropped 3; count of bases not matched to a gene: 4. CDR1 and CDR2 from the germline V gene are MNHEY and SMNVEV (reference sequence). The CDR3 sequence: CASSLGLAGVYEQYF. The CDR3 DNA sequence: TGTGCCAGCAGTTTAGGCCTAGCGGGGGTCTACGAGCAGTACTTC.

This sequence joins TRBV6-1 and TRBJ2-1, with 14 nucleotides matching TRBD2. The CDR3 is 18 amino acids. The V segment lost 5 bases and the J segment 7 bases; nucleotides outside the gene matches: 13. The germline CDR1 and CDR2 sequences are MNHNS and SASEGT. The CDR3 DNA sequence: TGTGCCAGCAGTTCATTCTCTCTGACTAGCGGGGGGGGAAATGAGCAGTTCTTC. Protein sequence: CASSSFSLTSGGGNEQFF.